The 30 T cell receptor beta chains below all came from one sample that was sequenced in a study of beta chain features in type 1 diabetes. The investigators reverse transcribed all of the isolated RNA, so they sequenced expressed TCRB transcripts. Libraries were prepared by immunoSEQ multiplex PCR; TCRdb keeps only in-frame clonotypes and omits some of them. In the table there are some 270,000 clones, 7% to 9% of which are singletons. Sequenced: central memory CD4+ T cells from blood. The receptor source for this set is a young woman in good health.

This clone was observed a handful of times. CDR3 loop: CASGWGDSPLHF. The DNA for the CDR3 is TGTGCCAGTGGGTGGGGAGATTCACCCCTCCACTTT. V and J are TRBV28 and TRBJ1-6; no clear D gene. V dropped 9 bases and J dropped 8 bases, with 11 bases sitting between them. The CDR3 covers 12 residues. CDR1 is MDHEN and CDR2 is SYDVKM in the germline V gene.

V usage is TRBV28 and J usage is TRBJ1-6, with a tentative D call TRBD1 (6 bases). The CDR3 runs to 15 residues. Germline loops: CDR1 MDHEN, CDR2 SYDVKM. Trimming pared 3 bases from V and 10 bases from J, leaving 16 bases between. Written as DNA, the CDR3 is TGTGCCAGCAGTTTGGGACACAGGGTGGGGTCACCCCTCCACTTT. Translation: CASSLGHRVGSPLHF.

On this clone: Other DNA sequences within the sample encode an identical CDR3. V gene TRBV7-2 combines with J gene TRBJ1-6; 7 nucleotides align to TRBD1. With V trimmed by 2 bases and J by 10 bases, 2 bases remained unmatched. Germline V gives CDR1 SGHTA, CDR2 FQGNSA. The CDR3 contains 13 residues. The CDR3: CASSLQGGSPLHF. In DNA, the CDR3 is TGTGCCAGCAGCTTACAGGGGGGGTCACCCCTCCACTTT. Looking up the rest from reference TRBV7-2 and TRBJ1-6 gives the full variable domain: GAGVSQSPSNKVTEKGKDVELRCDPISGHTALYWYRQSLGQGLEFLIYFQGNSAPDKSGLPSDRFSAERTGGSVSTLTIQRTQQEDSAVYLCASSLQGGSPLHFGNGTRLTVT.

This clone was counted a few times. The rearrangement joins TRBV5-6 to TRBJ1-3, with TRBD1 identical over 9 bases. The V gene end was trimmed by 4 bases and the J gene end by 2 bases; junction bases not matched to a gene: 4. Germline V gene sequence: CDR1 SGHDT, CDR2 YYEEEE. The CDR3 sequence is 15 residues long. This CDR3 reads CASSRQGDPGNTIYF. CDR3 bases: TGTGCCAGCAGCCGACAGGGGGATCCTGGAAACACCATATATTTT. The full variable domain, rest sourced from reference TRBV5-6 and TRBJ1-3, is DAGVTQSPTHLIKTRGQQVTLRCSPKSGHDTVSWYQQALGQGPQFIFQYYEEEERQRGNFPDRFSGHQFPNYSSELNVNALLLGDSALYLCASSRQGDPGNTIYFGEGSWLTVV.

This clone has more than one count but fewer than ten. V usage is TRBV7-8 and J usage is TRBJ2-1; D ambiguous. This CDR3 has 12 residues. Trimming left V 4 bases short and J 12 bases short, with 13 bases between. CDR1 SGHVS and CDR2 FQNEAQ come from the germline V gene. The CDR3 protein is CASSSRPGGQFF. The DNA for the CDR3 is TGTGCCAGCAGCTCACGACCAGGCGGGCAGTTCTTC.

This clone was seen only a few times. The chain joins TRBV4-3 to TRBJ2-1; 10 bases map to TRBD1. CDR1 and CDR2 from the germline V gene are LGHNA and YSLEER. V lost 0 bases and J lost 6; bases outside the gene matches: 8. The CDR3 runs 17 residues. The CDR3 sequence: CASSQDGVGQGFNEQFF. CDR3 coding DNA: TGCGCCAGCAGCCAAGATGGTGTGGGACAGGGGTTCAATGAGCAGTTCTTC.

The chain is built from TRBV7-9 and TRBJ2-2; 7 nucleotides agree with TRBD1. Looked up from germline, CDR1 is SEHNR and CDR2 is FQNEAQ (reference sequence). V lost 5 bases and J lost 4; bases outside the gene matches: 13. The CDR3 covers 17 residues. The CDR3: CASSISQGDGSTGELFF. CDR3 sequence (DNA): TGTGCCAGCAGCATTTCGCAGGGGGACGGAAGCACCGGGGAGCTGTTTTTT. The whole variable domain, remainder taken from reference TRBV7-9 and TRBJ2-2, is DTGVSQNPRHKITKRGQNVTFRCDPISEHNRLYWYRQTLGQGPEFLTYFQNEAQLEKSRLLSDRFSAERPKGSFSTLEIQRTEQGDSAMYLCASSISQGDGSTGELFFGEGSRLTVL.

The gene calls are TRBV29-1 and TRBJ2-5; the D call may be TRBD1 or TRBD2 (5 bases each). The ends were cut back, 7 bases at V and 5 bases at J, with 14 bases in the middle. Germline V gene data show CDR1 as SQVTM and CDR2 as ANQGSEA. This CDR3 contains 12 residues. In DNA form, the CDR3 reads TGCAGCGCCCAGTCGGGGACGGAGACCCAGTACTTC. Protein: CSAQSGTETQYF.

This clone was seen a handful of times. V usage is TRBV6-1 and J usage is TRBJ2-2; maybe TRBD1 (6 bases). CDR3 length equals 12 residues. V was clipped by 6 bases and J by 12 bases, with 14 bases between them. The germline V gene encodes CDR1 MNHNS and CDR2 SASEGT. CDR3 in DNA: TGTGCCAGCAGGACGGGAACAGGGCAGCTGTTTTTT. It translates to CASRTGTGQLFF.

This clone came up a few times. This likely came from a read error, as a far larger clone is one base away. The gene calls are TRBV7-9 and TRBJ2-6; D gene uncertain. V was trimmed by 5 bases and J by 1 base, leaving 15 bases between them. Germline CDR1 is SEHNR and CDR2 is FQNEAQ (reference sequence). The CDR3 is 17 residues long. CDR3 DNA sequence: TGTGCCAGCAGCGCTCTGGGGTGGTTGTCTGGGGCCAACGTCCTGACTTTC. Translation: CASSALGWLSGANVLTF.

This clone came up a few times. This chain links TRBV14 with TRBJ1-1; D gene uncertain. The germline V gene has CDR1 SGHDN and CDR2 FVKESK. V gave up 0 bases and J gave up 2 bases, with 13 bases separating them. This CDR3 has 16 amino acids. CDR3 in amino acids: CASSQDKVLGNTEAFF. The CDR3 DNA reads as TGTGCCAGCAGCCAAGATAAGGTTTTGGGAAACACTGAAGCTTTCTTT.

The sample holds a few counts of this clone. The rearrangement links TRBV27 to TRBJ2-5; weak D call: TRBD2 (6 bases). CDR3 length: 12 residues. V gave up 8 bases and J gave up 3 bases, with 10 bases separating them. Germline values: CDR1 MNHEY, CDR2 SMNVEV (reference sequence). CDR3 in amino acids: CASSQREETQYF. CDR3 sequence (DNA): TGTGCCAGCTCTCAGCGGGAAGAGACCCAGTACTTC.

The rearrangement uses TRBV20-1 and TRBJ1-2; D gene uncertain. V lost 1 base to trimming and J lost 9 bases, with 6 bases between them. Looked up from germline, CDR1 is DFQATT and CDR2 is SNEGSKA (reference sequence). This CDR3 contains 10 residues. CDR3 region: CSARGISYTF. CDR3 nucleotide sequence: TGCAGTGCTAGAGGTATCAGCTACACCTTC.

This clone was picked up a small number of times. The rearrangement uses TRBV6-1 and TRBJ2-7; the match to TRBD2 covers 9 bases. CDR1 and CDR2 (germline): MNHNS, SASEGT. V lost 4 bases and J lost 0; bases outside the gene matches: 13. The CDR3 contains 18 residues. As DNA, the CDR3 is TGTGCCAGCAGTGTTCCAGCGGGGGGTTATAAAAGCTCCTACGAGCAGTACGTC. As protein: CASSVPAGGYKSSYEQYV.

CDR3 sequence reads: CASSQDLGTPYEQYF. The CDR3 region has the DNA TGTGCCAGCAGCCAAGATCTGGGCACCCCCTACGAGCAGTACTTC. The chain couples TRBV4-2 to TRBJ2-7, with no clear D. CDR3 length: 15 amino acids. V was trimmed by 0 bases and J by 2 bases, leaving 11 bases between them. Germline V gene sequence: CDR1 LGHNA, CDR2 YNFKEQ.

This clone was seen repeatedly, ten times or more. The CDR3 sequence: CASHRVKEGTTLHF. CDR3 nucleotides: TGTGCCAGCCACCGAGTGAAAGAGGGCACGACCCTCCACTTT. The V call is TRBV7-8, the J call TRBJ1-6, with no clear D. This CDR3 is built from 14 residues. Between the trimmed V and J ends, which lost 8 bases and 14 bases, there was a span of 22 bases. Germline-derived CDR1 and CDR2 are SGHVS and FQNEAQ.

Ten or more counts support this clone. This sequence joins TRBV2 and TRBJ2-3; possible D gene TRBD2, 5 bases. The germline CDR1 and CDR2 sequences are SNHLY and FYNNEI. V was clipped by 6 bases and J by 1 base, with 23 bases between them. The CDR3 is 18 amino acids. The DNA of the CDR3 is TGTGCCAGCAGAGGATATGGTAGCGTCTCGGTGGGCACAGATACGCAGTATTTT. Its protein is CASRGYGSVSVGTDTQYF.

This clone was found a few times. The chain combines TRBV4-1 with TRBJ2-7; tentative D call: TRBD1 (8 bases). CDR1 MGHRA and CDR2 YSYEKL come from the germline V gene. V lost 1 base to trimming and J lost 4 bases, with 23 bases between them. The length of the CDR3 is 18 residues. In DNA, the CDR3 is TGCGCCAGCAGCCAAGGCTTCGGGGGGACAGGACCCCGATACGAGCAGTACTTC. This sequence encodes CASSQGFGGTGPRYEQYF.

Ten or more counts support this clone. Other DNA sequences within the sample encode an identical CDR3. The chain's CDR3 is CASSTGVYEQYF. The CDR3 DNA is TGTGCCAGCTCTACGGGAGTTTACGAGCAGTACTTC. V gene TRBV2 combines with J gene TRBJ2-7; TRBD2 is a possible D gene (6 bases). CDR3 length: 12 amino acids. The V and J ends lost 8 bases and 4 bases respectively, with 12 bases between them. Germline V gives CDR1 SNHLY, CDR2 FYNNEI. Supplemented by reference TRBV2 and TRBJ2-7, the full variable domain reads EPEVTQTPSHQVTQMGQEVILRCVPISNHLYFYWYRQILGQKVEFLVSFYNNEISEKSEIFDDQFSVERPDGSNFTLKIRSTKLEDSAMYFCASSTGVYEQYFGPGTRLTVT.

This clone came up a few times. This chain uses TRBV7-8 with TRBJ2-7, with D possibly TRBD2 on 6 matching bases. CDR1 is SGHVS, CDR2 FQNEAQ, per germline. Trimming took 2 bases from V and 1 from J, leaving 9 bases between them. The CDR3 is 14 residues long. The CDR3 DNA is TGTGCCAGCAGCTTATCGGCGGGGTCCTACGAGCAGTACTTC. This encodes CASSLSAGSYEQYF.

The chain is built from TRBV7-6 and TRBJ2-5; 11 bases map to TRBD2. After removal of 5 bases from V and 4 bases from J, the junction contained 12 bases not matched to a gene. CDR1 and CDR2 (germline): SGHVS, FNYEAQ. The CDR3 totals 17 residues. The DNA of the CDR3 is TGTGCCAGCAGCACCAGACTAGCGGGGACACCTCCAGAGACCCAGTACTTC. It codes for CASSTRLAGTPPETQYF.

This clone was seen a few times. V and J are TRBV7-2 and TRBJ1-2; D gene unclear. The CDR3 has 13 amino acids. Per the germline V gene, CDR1 is SGHTA and CDR2 is FQGNSA. Trimming removed 1 base from V and 10 bases from J, with 13 bases in between. CDR3 sequence (DNA): TGTGCCAGCAGCTTAGAACCCGAAGATCCCTACACCTTC. Protein: CASSLEPEDPYTF.

V and J are TRBV9 and TRBJ2-3; D is undetermined. The CDR3 spans 13 residues. Germline lookup yields CDR1 SGDLS and CDR2 YYNGEE. V was pared by 0 bases and J by 4 bases, with 6 bases between. CDR3 sequence (DNA): TGTGCCAGCAGCGTAGCTGGTGCAGATACGCAGTATTTT. This encodes CASSVAGADTQYF.

J is TRBJ2-7 and V is TRBV29-1; 11 bases fit TRBD2. Per the germline V gene, CDR1 is SQVTM and CDR2 is ANQGSEA. With 3 bases clipped from V and 4 bases from J, the junction kept 2 bases outside the gene matches. The CDR3 runs to 13 residues. The chain's CDR3 is CSVDTSGSYEQYF. In nucleotides, the CDR3 is TGCAGCGTTGATACTAGCGGGAGTTACGAGCAGTACTTC.

This clone was detected a few times. J is TRBJ2-7 and V is TRBV4-3; 10 bases match TRBD2. Germline CDR1 is LGHNA and CDR2 is YSLEER. The CDR3 is made up of 15 amino acids. After removal of 3 bases from V and 1 base from J, the junction contained 3 bases not matched to a gene. CDR3 region: CASSQLAGDSYEQYF. The CDR3 nucleotides read TGCGCCAGCAGCCAGCTAGCGGGAGATTCCTACGAGCAGTACTTC.

At least ten counts were recorded for this clone. The gene calls are TRBV11-3 and TRBJ1-1, with 9 bases identical to TRBD1. CDR3 size: 18 residues. The V segment lost 6 bases and the J segment 3 bases; nucleotides outside the gene matches: 17. Germline V gene data show CDR1 as SGHNT and CDR2 as YENEEA. CDR3 region: CASSPHNRGPWGDTEAFF. Written as DNA, the CDR3 is TGTGCCAGCAGTCCCCACAACAGGGGGCCATGGGGGGACACTGAAGCTTTCTTT.

This clone was seen only a few times. The chain uses TRBV7-6 and TRBJ2-7; no firm D call. CDR3 length: 14 amino acids. Trimming took off 5 bases at V and 1 base at J, with 12 bases between the two ends. Germline assignment: CDR1 SGHVS and CDR2 FNYEAQ. Here the CDR3 DNA reads TGTGCCAGCAGCCCTCAAGGACCTTCCTACGAGCAGTACTTC. This gives the protein CASSPQGPSYEQYF.

V is TRBV20-1 and J is TRBJ2-5; D ambiguous. Trimming pared 5 bases from V and 3 bases from J, leaving 7 bases between. CDR3 length: 11 amino acids. CDR1 is DFQATT and CDR2 is SNEGSKA in the germline V gene (reference sequence). The CDR3: CSADLKETQYF. The CDR3 nucleotides are TGCAGTGCTGACTTAAAAGAGACCCAGTACTTC.

This clone has just a few counts. This chain links TRBV11-2 with TRBJ2-7, with D possibly being TRBD1 or TRBD2 (5 bases each). The V end was cut by 3 bases, the J end by 3 bases, with 12 bases between. The CDR3 sequence is 14 residues long. Germline V gene sequence: CDR1 SGHAT, CDR2 FQNNGV. CDR3 nucleotides: TGTGCCAGCAGCTTGGGGACCACGGGCTACGAGCAGTACTTC. Translated, it gives CASSLGTTGYEQYF.

This clone has just a few counts. CDR3 DNA sequence: TGTGCCAGCAGCTTAGGGTCTAGCGGGGGGTATGAGCAGTTCTTC. It yields the protein CASSLGSSGGYEQFF. The V gene is TRBV7-2, the J gene TRBJ2-1, with 11 nucleotides matching TRBD2. Germline V lookup: CDR1 SGHTA, CDR2 FQGNSA. CDR3 size: 15 residues. V lost 1 base to trimming and J lost 8 bases; unmatched junction nucleotides: 4.